This TCR beta chain is drawn from a study of human CD8 memory T cell subsets. Healthy donors supplied buffy coats, and the PBMC came from them. Sequencing libraries of TCR beta were made by UMI-labeled 5' RACE. TCRdb re-called the 5' RACE reads; one entry per CDR3 protein, DNA not given. The ten top clones account for 15% to 18%, within a sample of about 11,000 distinct CDR3 sequences. Sequenced sample: CD8+ T cells from PBMCs. This receptor was obtained from a human donor in good health.

This chain's CDR3 is CASSQVGTGRNQPQHF. The chain links TRBV3-1 to TRBJ1-5; TCRdb calls TRBD1, which cannot be checked without DNA. The CDR3 totals 16 residues. Germline values: CDR1 LGHDT, CDR2 YNNKEL (reference sequence).